The clone carrying this TCR beta chain was counted at least ten times. The data are from a study of identical twins. The CDR3 runs 14 residues. Germline V gene data show CDR1 as SGHVS and CDR2 as FNYEAQ. V lost 2 bases and J lost 5; bases outside the gene matches: 5. TCRdb re-analysed the 5' RACE reads in MiXCR, keeping a single row per CDR3 protein. The data contain over 250,000 distinct CDR3 sequences, roughly 9% of them singletons. The same sample was also studied in work on yellow fever vaccine responses in identical twins.

Source material: CD8+ T cells sorted from blood. The sequence was collected from a woman aged 18 to 35 in good health. The chain couples TRBV7-6 to TRBJ2-7; 8 bases map to TRBD1. The CDR3 sequence: CASSLRQGANEQYF. The CDR3 region has the DNA TGTGCCAGCAGCTTAAGGCAGGGGGCAAACGAGCAGTACTTC. The whole variable domain, remainder taken from reference TRBV7-6 and TRBJ2-7, is GAGVSQSPRYKVTKRGQDVALRCDPISGHVSLYWYRQALGQGPEFLTYFNYEAQQDKSGLPNDRFSAERPEGSISTLTIQRTEQRDSAMYRCASSLRQGANEQYFGPGTRLTVT.